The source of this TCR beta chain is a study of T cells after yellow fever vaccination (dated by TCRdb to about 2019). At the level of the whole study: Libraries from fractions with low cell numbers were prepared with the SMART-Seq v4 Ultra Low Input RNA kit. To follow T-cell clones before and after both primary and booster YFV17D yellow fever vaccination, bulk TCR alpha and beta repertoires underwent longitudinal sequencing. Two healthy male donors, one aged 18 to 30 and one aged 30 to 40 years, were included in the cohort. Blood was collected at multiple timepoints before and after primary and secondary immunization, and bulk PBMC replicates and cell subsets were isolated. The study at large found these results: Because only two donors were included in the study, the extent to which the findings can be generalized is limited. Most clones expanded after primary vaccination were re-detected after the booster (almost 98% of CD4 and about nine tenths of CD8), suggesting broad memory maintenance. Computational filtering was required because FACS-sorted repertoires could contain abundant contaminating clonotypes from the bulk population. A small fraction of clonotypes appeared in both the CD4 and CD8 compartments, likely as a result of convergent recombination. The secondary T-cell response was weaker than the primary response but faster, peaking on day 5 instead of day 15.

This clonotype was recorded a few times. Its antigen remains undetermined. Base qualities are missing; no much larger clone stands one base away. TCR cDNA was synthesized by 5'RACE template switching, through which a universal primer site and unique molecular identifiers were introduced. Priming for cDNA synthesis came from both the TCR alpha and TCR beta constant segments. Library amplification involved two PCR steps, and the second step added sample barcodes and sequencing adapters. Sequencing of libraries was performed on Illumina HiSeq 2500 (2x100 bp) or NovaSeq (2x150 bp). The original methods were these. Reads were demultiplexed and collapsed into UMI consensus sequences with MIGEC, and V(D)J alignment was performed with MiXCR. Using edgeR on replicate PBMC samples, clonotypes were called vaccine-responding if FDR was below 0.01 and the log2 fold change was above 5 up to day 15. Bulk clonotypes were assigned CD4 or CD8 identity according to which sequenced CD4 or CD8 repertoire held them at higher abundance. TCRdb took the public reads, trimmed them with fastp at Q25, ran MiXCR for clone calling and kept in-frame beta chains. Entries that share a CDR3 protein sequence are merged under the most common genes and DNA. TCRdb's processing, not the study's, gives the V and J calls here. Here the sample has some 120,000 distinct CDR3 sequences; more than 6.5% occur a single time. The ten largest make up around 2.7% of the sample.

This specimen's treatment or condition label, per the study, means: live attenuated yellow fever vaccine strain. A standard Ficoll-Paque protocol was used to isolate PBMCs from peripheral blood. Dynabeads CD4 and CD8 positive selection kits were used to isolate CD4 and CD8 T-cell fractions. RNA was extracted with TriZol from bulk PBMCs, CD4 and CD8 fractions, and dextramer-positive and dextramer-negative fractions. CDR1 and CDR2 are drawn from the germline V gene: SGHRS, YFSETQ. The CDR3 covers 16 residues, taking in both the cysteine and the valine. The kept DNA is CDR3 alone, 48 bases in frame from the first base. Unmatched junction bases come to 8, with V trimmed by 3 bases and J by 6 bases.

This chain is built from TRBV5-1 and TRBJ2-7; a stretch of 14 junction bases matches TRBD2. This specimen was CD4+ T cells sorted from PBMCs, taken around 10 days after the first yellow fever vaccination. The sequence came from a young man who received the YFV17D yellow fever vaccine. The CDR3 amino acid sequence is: CASSSGLAGDFGEQYV. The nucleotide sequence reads TGCGCCAGCAGCTCGGGACTAGCGGGGGACTTCGGCGAGCAGTACGTC.